The rows below give T cell receptor beta chains drawn from one sample of a study of blood T cell repertoires in COVID-19. Repertoires were generated with immunoSEQ multiplex PCR, while TCRdb's copy carries only in-frame clones and drops some. The table shows roughly 180,000 clones, with around 80% occurring only once. The specimen was PBMCs or T cells enriched from blood (not recorded which). The receptors stem from a man between 60 and 75 years old who had been exposed to COVID-19. The CDR3 runs from the conserved cysteine through the conserved F or W. D genes are given only for firm matches. Some rows mark clone size as missing; the rest say once, few, many or name a class of expanded clone.

J gene: TRBJ1-6
D gene: TRBD1
V gene: TRBV6-4
clone size: few
CDR3 protein: CASSENGQGTSPLHF
CDR3 DNA: TGTGCCAGCAGCGAGAATGGACAGGGTACTTCACCCCTCCACTTT

J gene: TRBJ1-2
D gene: TRBD1
V gene: TRBV28
clone size: -
CDR3 protein: CASSSNNPGGFGGYTF
CDR3 DNA: TGTGCCAGCAGCTCCAACAATCCAGGGGGGTTTGGCGGCTACACCTTC

J gene: TRBJ2-7
D gene: TRBD2
V gene: TRBV6-5
clone size: -
CDR3 protein: CASSSTSGSYEQYF
CDR3 DNA: TGTGCCAGCAGTTCGACTAGCGGATCCTACGAGCAGTACTTC

J gene: TRBJ2-1
D gene: TRBD2
V gene: TRBV3-1/TRBV3-2
clone size: once
CDR3 protein: CASSTVAGGTNEQFF
CDR3 DNA: TGTGCCAGCAGCACAGTAGCGGGAGGAACGAATGAGCAGTTCTTC

J gene: TRBJ2-7
D gene: -
V gene: TRBV3-1/TRBV3-2
clone size: -
CDR3 protein: CASSQVWSLGYEQYF
CDR3 DNA: TGTGCCAGCAGCCAAGTTTGGTCCCTAGGCTACGAGCAGTACTTC

J gene: TRBJ1-5
D gene: -
V gene: TRBV6-5
clone size: -
CDR3 protein: CASSYSGANQPQHF
CDR3 DNA: TGTGCCAGCAGTTACTCTGGGGCCAATCAGCCCCAGCATTTT

J gene: TRBJ1-2
D gene: TRBD1
V gene: TRBV5-4
clone size: -
CDR3 protein: CASSLDRLAGYTF
CDR3 DNA: TGTGCCAGCAGCCTGGACAGGCTCGCTGGCTACACCTTC

J gene: TRBJ2-1
D gene: -
V gene: TRBV27
clone size: -
CDR3 protein: CASSFGRGVNEQFF
CDR3 DNA: TGTGCCAGCAGTTTCGGCAGGGGGGTGAATGAGCAGTTCTTC

J gene: TRBJ2-3
D gene: TRBD2
V gene: TRBV19
clone size: -
CDR3 protein: CASSIGTGLADPTDTQYF
CDR3 DNA: TGTGCCAGTAGTATAGGTACGGGACTAGCGGACCCCACAGATACGCAGTATTTT

J gene: TRBJ2-7
D gene: -
V gene: TRBV6-1
clone size: few
CDR3 protein: CASSDTRIGGLYF
CDR3 DNA: TGTGCCAGCAGTGACACTAGAATTGGGGGCTTGTACTTC

J gene: TRBJ2-3
D gene: TRBD2
V gene: TRBV7-2
clone size: -
CDR3 protein: CASSLVWPSGGDTQYF
CDR3 DNA: TGTGCCAGCAGCTTAGTTTGGCCTAGCGGGGGGGATACGCAGTATTTT

J gene: TRBJ2-2
D gene: TRBD2
V gene: TRBV10-3
clone size: -
CDR3 protein: CAIRGTSGANTGELFF
CDR3 DNA: TGTGCCATCAGAGGTACTAGCGGGGCGAACACCGGGGAGCTGTTTTTT

J gene: TRBJ2-2
D gene: TRBD1
V gene: TRBV19
clone size: few
CDR3 protein: CASRTGERVFF
CDR3 DNA: TGTGCCAGTCGGACAGGAGAAAGGGTGTTTTTT

J gene: TRBJ1-2
D gene: -
V gene: TRBV29-1
clone size: once
CDR3 protein: CSVTEVYGYTF
CDR3 DNA: TGCAGCGTCACAGAAGTCTATGGCTACACCTTC

J gene: TRBJ2-1
D gene: -
V gene: TRBV14
clone size: -
CDR3 protein: CASSQDGWRSSYNEQFF
CDR3 DNA: TGTGCCAGCAGCCAAGATGGGTGGAGGAGCTCCTACAATGAGCAGTTCTTC

J gene: TRBJ1-1
D gene: -
V gene: TRBV30
clone size: -
CDR3 protein: CAWSVGTENTEAFF
CDR3 DNA: TGTGCCTGGAGTGTGGGCACCGAGAACACTGAAGCTTTCTTT

J gene: TRBJ1-6
D gene: -
V gene: TRBV19
clone size: -
CDR3 protein: CASSTQGYNSPLHF
CDR3 DNA: TGTGCCAGTAGTACGCAGGGCTATAATTCACCCCTCCACTTT

J gene: TRBJ2-1
D gene: -
V gene: TRBV15
clone size: -
CDR3 protein: CATSVGRGPSYNEQFF
CDR3 DNA: TGTGCCACCAGCGTAGGGCGGGGACCCTCCTACAATGAGCAGTTCTTC

J gene: TRBJ2-2
D gene: -
V gene: TRBV19
clone size: -
CDR3 protein: CASGLTVNTGELFF
CDR3 DNA: TGTGCCAGTGGACTGACGGTGAACACCGGGGAGCTGTTTTTT